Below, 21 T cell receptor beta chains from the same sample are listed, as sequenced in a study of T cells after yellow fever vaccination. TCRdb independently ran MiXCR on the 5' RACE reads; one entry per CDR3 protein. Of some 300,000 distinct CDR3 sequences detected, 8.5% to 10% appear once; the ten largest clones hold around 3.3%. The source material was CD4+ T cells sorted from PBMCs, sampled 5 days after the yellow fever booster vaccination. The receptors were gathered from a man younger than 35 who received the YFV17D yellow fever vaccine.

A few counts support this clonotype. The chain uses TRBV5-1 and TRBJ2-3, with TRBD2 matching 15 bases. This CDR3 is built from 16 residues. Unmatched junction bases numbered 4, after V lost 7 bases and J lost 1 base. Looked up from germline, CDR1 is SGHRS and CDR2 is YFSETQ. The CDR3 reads CASGLAGGPGTDTQYF. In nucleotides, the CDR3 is TGCGCCAGCGGACTAGCGGGGGGGCCTGGCACAGATACGCAGTATTTT. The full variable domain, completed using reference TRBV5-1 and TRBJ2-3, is KAGVTQTPRYLIKTRGQQVTLSCSPISGHRSVSWYQQTPGQGLQFLFEYFSETQRNKGNFPGRFSGRQFSNSRSEMNVSTLELGDSALYLCASGLAGGPGTDTQYFGPGTRLTVL.

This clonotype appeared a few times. This CDR3 is CAITQGEGNSGANVLTF. The CDR3 bases are TGTGCCATCACCCAGGGGGAAGGGAACTCTGGGGCCAACGTCCTGACTTTC. V is TRBV10-3 and J is TRBJ2-6; TRBD1 agrees at 7 bases. The germline gives CDR1 ENHRY, CDR2 SYGVKD. The CDR3 sequence is 17 residues long. V was pared by 7 bases and J by 0 bases, with 9 bases of the junction left unmatched.

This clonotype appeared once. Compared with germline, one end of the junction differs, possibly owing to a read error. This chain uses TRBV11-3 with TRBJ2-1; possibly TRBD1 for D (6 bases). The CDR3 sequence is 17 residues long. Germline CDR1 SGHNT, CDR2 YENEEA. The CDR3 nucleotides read TGTGCCAGCAGCTTAGAGGGGGCAGGGGCCTCCCACAATGAGCAGTTCTTC. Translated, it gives CASSLEGAGASHNEQFF.

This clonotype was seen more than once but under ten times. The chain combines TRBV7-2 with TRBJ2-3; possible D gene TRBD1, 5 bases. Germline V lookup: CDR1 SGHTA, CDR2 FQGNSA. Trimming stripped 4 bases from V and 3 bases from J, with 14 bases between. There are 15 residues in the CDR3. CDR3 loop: CASSYQGRRTDTQYF. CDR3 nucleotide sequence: TGTGCCAGCAGCTATCAGGGAAGGCGAACAGATACGCAGTATTTT.

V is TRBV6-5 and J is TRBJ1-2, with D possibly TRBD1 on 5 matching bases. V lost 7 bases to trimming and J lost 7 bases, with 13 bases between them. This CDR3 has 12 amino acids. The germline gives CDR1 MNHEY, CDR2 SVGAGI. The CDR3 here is CASNSGTGGYTF. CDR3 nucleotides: TGTGCCAGCAACTCCGGGACGGGTGGCTACACCTTC.

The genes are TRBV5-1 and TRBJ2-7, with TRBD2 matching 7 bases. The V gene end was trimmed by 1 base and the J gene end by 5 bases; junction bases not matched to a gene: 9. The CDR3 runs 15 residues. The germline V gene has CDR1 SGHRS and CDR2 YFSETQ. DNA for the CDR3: TGCGCCAGCAGCTTGACAGCGGGGCCTCCAGACGAGCAGTACTTC. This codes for CASSLTAGPPDEQYF. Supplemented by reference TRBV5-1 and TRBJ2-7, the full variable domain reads KAGVTQTPRYLIKTRGQQVTLSCSPISGHRSVSWYQQTPGQGLQFLFEYFSETQRNKGNFPGRFSGRQFSNSRSEMNVSTLELGDSALYLCASSLTAGPPDEQYFGPGTRLTVT.

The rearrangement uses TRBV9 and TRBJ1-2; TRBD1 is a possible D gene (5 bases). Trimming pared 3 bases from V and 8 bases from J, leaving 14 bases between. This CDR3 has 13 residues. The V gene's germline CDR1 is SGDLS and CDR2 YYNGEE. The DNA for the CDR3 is TGTGCCAGCAGCGCAGACGGGGCCTGGGGCTACACCTTC. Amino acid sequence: CASSADGAWGYTF.

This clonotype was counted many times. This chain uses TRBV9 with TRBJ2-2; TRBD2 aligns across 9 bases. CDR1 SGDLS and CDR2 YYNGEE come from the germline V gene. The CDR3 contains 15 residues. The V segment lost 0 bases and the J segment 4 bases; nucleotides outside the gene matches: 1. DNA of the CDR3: TGTGCCAGCAGCGTAGTTAGCGGGGGCACCGGGGAGCTGTTTTTT. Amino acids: CASSVVSGGTGELFF.

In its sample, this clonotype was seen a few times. Here the CDR3 DNA reads TGTGCCAGCAGCTTAGTCGGGGAATCCAGGGCCAATGAGCAGTTCTTC. This encodes CASSLVGESRANEQFF. The chain employs TRBV7-3 and TRBJ2-1; D may correspond to TRBD1 or TRBD2 (5 bases each). This CDR3 comprises 16 residues. The germline CDR1 and CDR2 sequences are SGHTA and FQGTGA. V was cut by 2 bases and J by 6 bases, with 17 bases left in between.

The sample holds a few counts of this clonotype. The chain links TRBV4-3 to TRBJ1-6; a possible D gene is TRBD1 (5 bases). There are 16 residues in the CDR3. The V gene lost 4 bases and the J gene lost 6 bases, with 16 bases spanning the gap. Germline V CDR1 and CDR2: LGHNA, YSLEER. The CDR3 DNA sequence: TGCGCCAGCAGCCTGGGGCTATCCCAGGGTAATTCACCCCTCCACTTT. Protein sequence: CASSLGLSQGNSPLHF.

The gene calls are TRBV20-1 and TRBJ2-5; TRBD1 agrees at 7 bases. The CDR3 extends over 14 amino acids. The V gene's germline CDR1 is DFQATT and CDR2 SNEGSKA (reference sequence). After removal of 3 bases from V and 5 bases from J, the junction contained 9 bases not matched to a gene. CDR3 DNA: TGCAGTGCTAGCTTAACAGGGGTCCGGGAGACCCAGTACTTC. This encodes CSASLTGVRETQYF.

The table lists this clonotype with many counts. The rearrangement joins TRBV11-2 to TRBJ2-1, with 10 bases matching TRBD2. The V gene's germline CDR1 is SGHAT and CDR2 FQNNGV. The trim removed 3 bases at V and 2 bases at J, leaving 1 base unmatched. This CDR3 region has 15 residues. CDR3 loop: CASSFSGGPYNEQFF. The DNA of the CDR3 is TGTGCCAGCAGCTTTAGCGGGGGGCCCTACAATGAGCAGTTCTTC. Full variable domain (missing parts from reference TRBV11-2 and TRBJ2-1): EAGVAQSPRYKIIEKRQSVAFWCNPISGHATLYWYQQILGQGPKLLIQFQNNGVVDDSQLPKDRFSAERLKGVDSTLKIQPAKLEDSAVYLCASSFSGGPYNEQFFGPGTRLTVL.

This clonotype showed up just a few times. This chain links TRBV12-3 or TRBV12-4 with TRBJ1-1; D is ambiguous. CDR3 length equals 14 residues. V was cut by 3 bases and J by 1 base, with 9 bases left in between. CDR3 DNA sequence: TGTGCCAGCAGTTTTTCTCTCTCGAACACTGAAGCTTTCTTT. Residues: CASSFSLSNTEAFF.

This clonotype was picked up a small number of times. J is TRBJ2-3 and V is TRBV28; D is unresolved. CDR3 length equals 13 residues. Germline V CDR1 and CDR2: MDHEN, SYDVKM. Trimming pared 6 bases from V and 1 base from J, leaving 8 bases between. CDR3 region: CASRTAGTDTQYF. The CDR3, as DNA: TGTGCCAGCAGAACCGCGGGCACAGATACGCAGTATTTT.

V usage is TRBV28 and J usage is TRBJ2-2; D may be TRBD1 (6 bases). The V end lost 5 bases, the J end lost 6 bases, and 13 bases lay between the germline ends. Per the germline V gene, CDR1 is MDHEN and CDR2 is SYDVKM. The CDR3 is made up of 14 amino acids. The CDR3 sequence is CASSLPDRSGELFF. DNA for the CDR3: TGTGCCAGCAGTCTCCCGGACAGATCCGGGGAGCTGTTTTTT.

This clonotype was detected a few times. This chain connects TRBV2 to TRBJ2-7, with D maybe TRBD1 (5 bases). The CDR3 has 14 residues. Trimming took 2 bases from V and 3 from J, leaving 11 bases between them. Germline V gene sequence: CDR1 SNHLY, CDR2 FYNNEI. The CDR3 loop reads CASSEQGIVYEQYF. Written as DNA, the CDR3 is TGTGCCAGCAGTGAACAGGGAATAGTCTACGAGCAGTACTTC.

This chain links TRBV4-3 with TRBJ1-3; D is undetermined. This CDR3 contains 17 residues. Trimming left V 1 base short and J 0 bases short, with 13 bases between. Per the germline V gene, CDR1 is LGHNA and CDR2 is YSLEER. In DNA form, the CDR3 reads TGCGCCAGCAGCCAAGTAGGGCTGATGAGCTCTGGAAACACCATATATTTT. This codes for CASSQVGLMSSGNTIYF.

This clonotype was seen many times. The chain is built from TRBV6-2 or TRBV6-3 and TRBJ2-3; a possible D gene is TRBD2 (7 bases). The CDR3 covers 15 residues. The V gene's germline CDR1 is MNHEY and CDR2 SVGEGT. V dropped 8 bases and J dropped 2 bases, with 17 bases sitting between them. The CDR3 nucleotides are TGTGCCAGCTCGAGGAGGGGGGGGGTCACAGATACGCAGTATTTT. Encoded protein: CASSRRGGVTDTQYF.

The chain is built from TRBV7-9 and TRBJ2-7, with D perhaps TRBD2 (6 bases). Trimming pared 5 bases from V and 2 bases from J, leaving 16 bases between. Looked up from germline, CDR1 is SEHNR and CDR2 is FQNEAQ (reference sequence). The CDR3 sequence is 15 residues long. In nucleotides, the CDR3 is TGTGCCAGCAGCCCAACTAGCTCCGGACCCTACGAGCAGTACGTC. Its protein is CASSPTSSGPYEQYV.

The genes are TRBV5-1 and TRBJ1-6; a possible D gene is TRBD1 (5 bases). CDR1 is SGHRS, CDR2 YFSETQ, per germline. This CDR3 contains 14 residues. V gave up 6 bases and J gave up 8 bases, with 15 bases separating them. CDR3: CASKNRDGDSPLHF. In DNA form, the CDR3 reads TGCGCCAGCAAAAACCGGGACGGAGATTCACCCCTCCACTTT.

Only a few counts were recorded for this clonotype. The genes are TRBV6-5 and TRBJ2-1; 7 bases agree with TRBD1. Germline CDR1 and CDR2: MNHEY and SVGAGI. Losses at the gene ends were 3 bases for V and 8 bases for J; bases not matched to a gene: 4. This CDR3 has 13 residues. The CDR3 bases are TGTGCCAGCAGTTATCCGACAGGGCATGAGCAGTTCTTC. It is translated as CASSYPTGHEQFF.